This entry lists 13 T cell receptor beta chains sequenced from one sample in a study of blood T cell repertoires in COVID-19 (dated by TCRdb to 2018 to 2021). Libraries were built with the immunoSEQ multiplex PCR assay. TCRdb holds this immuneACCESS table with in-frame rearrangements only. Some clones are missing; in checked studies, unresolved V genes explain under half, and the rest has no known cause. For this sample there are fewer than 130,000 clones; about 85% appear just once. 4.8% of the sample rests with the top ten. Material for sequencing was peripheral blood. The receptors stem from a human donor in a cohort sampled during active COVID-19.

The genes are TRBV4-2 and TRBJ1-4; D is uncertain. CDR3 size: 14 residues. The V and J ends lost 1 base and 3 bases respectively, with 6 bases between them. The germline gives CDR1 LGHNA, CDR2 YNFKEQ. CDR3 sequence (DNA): TGTGCCAGCAGCCAAGCGGGGTCTAATGAAAAACTGTTTTTT. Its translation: CASSQAGSNEKLFF.

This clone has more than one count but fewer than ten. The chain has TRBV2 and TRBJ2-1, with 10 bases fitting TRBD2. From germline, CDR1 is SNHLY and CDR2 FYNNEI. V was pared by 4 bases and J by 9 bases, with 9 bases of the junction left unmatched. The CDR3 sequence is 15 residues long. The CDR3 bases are TGTGCCAGCAGTGTATCAGCGGGAGGGCCTCTTGAGCAGTTCTTC. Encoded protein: CASSVSAGGPLEQFF.

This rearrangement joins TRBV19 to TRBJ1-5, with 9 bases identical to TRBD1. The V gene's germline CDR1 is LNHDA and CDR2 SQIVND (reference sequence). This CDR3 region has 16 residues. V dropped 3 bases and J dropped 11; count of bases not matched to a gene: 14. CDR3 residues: CASSITPGQGPSAQHF. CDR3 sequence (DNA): TGTGCCAGTAGTATTACACCGGGACAGGGTCCCTCGGCCCAGCATTTT.

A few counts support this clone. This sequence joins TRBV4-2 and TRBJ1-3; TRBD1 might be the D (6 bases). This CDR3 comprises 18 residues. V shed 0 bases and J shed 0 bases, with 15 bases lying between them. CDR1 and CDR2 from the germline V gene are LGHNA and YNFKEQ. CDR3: CASSQDTGWSGSGNTIYF. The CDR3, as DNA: TGTGCCAGCAGCCAAGATACAGGGTGGTCCGGCTCTGGAAACACCATATATTTT.

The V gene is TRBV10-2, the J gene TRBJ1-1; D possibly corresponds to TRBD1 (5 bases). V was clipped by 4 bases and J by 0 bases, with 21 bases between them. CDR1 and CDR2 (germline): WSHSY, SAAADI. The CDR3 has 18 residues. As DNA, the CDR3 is TGCGCCAGCAGTGGGAAAGGGGTCCTGAATAGCATGAACACTGAAGCTTTCTTT. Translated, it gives CASSGKGVLNSMNTEAFF.

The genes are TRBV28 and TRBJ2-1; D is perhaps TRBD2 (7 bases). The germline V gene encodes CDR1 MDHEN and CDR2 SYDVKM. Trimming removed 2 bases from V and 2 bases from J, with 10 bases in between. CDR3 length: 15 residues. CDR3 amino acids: CASSLGGDTYNEQFF. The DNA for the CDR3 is TGTGCCAGCAGTTTAGGGGGGGACACCTACAATGAGCAGTTCTTC.

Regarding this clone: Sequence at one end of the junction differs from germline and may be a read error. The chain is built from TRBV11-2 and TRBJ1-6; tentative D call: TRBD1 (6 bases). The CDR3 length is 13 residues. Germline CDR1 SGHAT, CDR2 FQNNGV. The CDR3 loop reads CASSLGTGTQSSF. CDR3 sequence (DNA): TGTGCCAGCAGCTTAGGTACCGGGACACAAAGTTCCTTT.

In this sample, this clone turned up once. The CDR3 bases are TGCGCCAGCAGCCAAGTCCCCAGGGTATCGGGGAACACTGAAGCTTTCTTT. The encoded protein is CASSQVPRVSGNTEAFF. The genes are TRBV4-1 and TRBJ1-1; D is possibly TRBD1 (5 bases). Deletions cut 1 base from V and 1 base from J, with 16 bases between. CDR1 and CDR2 from the germline V gene are MGHRA and YSYEKL. The CDR3 consists of 17 residues.

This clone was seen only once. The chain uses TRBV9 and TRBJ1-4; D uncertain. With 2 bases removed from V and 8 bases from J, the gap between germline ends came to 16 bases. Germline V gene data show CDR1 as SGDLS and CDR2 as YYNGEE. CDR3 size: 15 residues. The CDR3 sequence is CASSVGEILGEKLFF. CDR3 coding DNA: TGTGCCAGCAGCGTCGGGGAGATCCTTGGGGAAAAACTGTTTTTT.

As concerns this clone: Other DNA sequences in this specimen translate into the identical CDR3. The CDR3 nucleotides read TGTGCCACCAGTGATTTGCCTAGGACCGGGGAGCTGTTTTTT. Protein: CATSDLPRTGELFF. The chain couples TRBV24-1 to TRBJ2-2; D gene ambiguous. With 0 bases removed from V and 5 bases from J, the gap between germline ends came to 6 bases. The CDR3 is 14 residues long. Germline lookup yields CDR1 KGHDR and CDR2 SFDVKD.

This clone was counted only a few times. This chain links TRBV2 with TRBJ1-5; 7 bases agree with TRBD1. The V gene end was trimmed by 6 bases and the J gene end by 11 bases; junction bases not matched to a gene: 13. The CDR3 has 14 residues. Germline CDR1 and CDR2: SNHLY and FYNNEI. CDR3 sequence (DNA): TGTGCCAGCAGACCCGGGACAGCGGGTTCGACCCAGCATTTT. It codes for CASRPGTAGSTQHF.

In DNA, the CDR3 is TGTGCCAGCAGCCAAGGGCAGAACTATGGCTACACCTTC. This sequence encodes CASSQGQNYGYTF. J is TRBJ1-2 and V is TRBV3-1 (or the pseudogene TRBV3-2); no firm D call. The length of the CDR3 is 13 residues. Trimming took 1 base from V and 2 from J, leaving 5 bases between them. CDR1 LGHDT and CDR2 YNNKEL come from the germline V gene (reference sequence).

This chain's CDR3 is CASSPQKGGGYEQYF. CDR3 sequence (DNA): TGTGCCAGCAGCCCTCAGAAGGGAGGAGGCTACGAGCAGTACTTC. This chain connects TRBV7-9 to TRBJ2-7; D is possibly TRBD2 (6 bases). Trimming took off 5 bases at V and 3 bases at J, with 17 bases between the two ends. CDR3 length: 15 amino acids. CDR1 and CDR2 (germline): SEHNR, FQNEAQ (reference sequence).